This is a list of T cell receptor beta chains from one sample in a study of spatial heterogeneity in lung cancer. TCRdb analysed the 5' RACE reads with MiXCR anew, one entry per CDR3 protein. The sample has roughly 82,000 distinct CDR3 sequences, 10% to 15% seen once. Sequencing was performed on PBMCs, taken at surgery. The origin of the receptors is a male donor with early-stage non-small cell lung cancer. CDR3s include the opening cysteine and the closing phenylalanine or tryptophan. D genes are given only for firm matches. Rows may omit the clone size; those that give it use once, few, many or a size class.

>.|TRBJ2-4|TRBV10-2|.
TGCGCCAGCAGGAGCCAAGTGGAGGCCAAAAACATTCAGTACTTC
CASRSQVEAKNIQYF
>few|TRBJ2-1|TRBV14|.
TGTGCCAGCAGCCCCATTTACAATGAGCAGTTCTTC
CASSPIYNEQFF
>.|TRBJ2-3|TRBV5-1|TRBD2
TGCGCCAGCAGACGGACTAGCGGGATAAGCACAGATACGCAGTATTTT
CASRRTSGISTDTQYF
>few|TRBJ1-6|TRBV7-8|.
TGTGCCAGCAGCTTTTTAACAGGGAGCTCCTATAATTCACCCCTCCACTTT
CASSFLTGSSYNSPLHF
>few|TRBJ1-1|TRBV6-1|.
TGTGCCAGCAGTGAAGGATCAGGGTGGACTGAAGCTTTCTTT
CASSEGSGWTEAFF
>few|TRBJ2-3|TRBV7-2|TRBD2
TGTGCCAGCAGCACCCTAGCGGGAGGTACTTATACGCAGTATTTT
CASSTLAGGTYTQYF
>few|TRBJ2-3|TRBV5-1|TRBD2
TGCGCCAGCAGCTTCTCGAGGCAGACTAGCGGGAGCACAGATACGCAGTATTTT
CASSFSRQTSGSTDTQYF
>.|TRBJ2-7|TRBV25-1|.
TGTGCCAGCAGTGCCCATCCCCGGGACACGGAACGAGGCGAGCAGTACTTC
CASSAHPRDTERGEQYF
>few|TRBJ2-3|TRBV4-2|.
TGTGCCAGCAGCCAGGCGGCTAGCACAGATACGCAGTATTTT
CASSQAASTDTQYF
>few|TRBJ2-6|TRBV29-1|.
TGCAGCGTTGAGGGCACCTCTGGGGCCAACGTCCTGACTTTC
CSVEGTSGANVLTF
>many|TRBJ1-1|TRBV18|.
TGTGCCAGCTCACCACAACCGGGACAAACGGGGACTGAAGCTTTCTTT
CASSPQPGQTGTEAFF
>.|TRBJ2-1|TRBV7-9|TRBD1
TGTGCCAGCAGCCCGCGGGACAGGGCCTCCTACAATGAGCAGTTCTTC
CASSPRDRASYNEQFF
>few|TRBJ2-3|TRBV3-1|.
TGTGCCAGCAGCCTGAGCGCAGATACGCAGTATTTT
CASSLSADTQYF
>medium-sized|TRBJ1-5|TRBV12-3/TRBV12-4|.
TGTGCCAGCAGTTTAAAGGGGATTGGCAATCAGCCCCAGCATTTT
CASSLKGIGNQPQHF
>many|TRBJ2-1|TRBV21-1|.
TGTGCCAGCAGCAAAGGGACTAGCGGGAGCCAGAACAATGAGCAGTTCTTC
CASSKGTSGSQNNEQFF
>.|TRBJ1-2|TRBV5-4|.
TGTGCCAGCAGCTGGGACATTCAGCATGGCTACACCTTC
CASSWDIQHGYTF
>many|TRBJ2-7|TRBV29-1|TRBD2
TGCAGCGTTGCCCTAGTCGGGGGGTACGAGCAGTACTTC
CSVALVGGYEQYF
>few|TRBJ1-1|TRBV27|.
TGTGCCAGCAGTTTTAGAGGGCGACAGGCTGAAGCTTTCTTT
CASSFRGRQAEAFF
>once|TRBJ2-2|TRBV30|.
TGTGCCTGGAGTCCCCGATGGGATGGCACCGGGGAGCTGTTTTTT
CAWSPRWDGTGELFF
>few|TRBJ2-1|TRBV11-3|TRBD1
TGTGCCAGCAGCCCTCCCGGGACAGGGACAAATGAGCAGTTCTTC
CASSPPGTGTNEQFF
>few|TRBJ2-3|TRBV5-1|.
TGCGCCAGCAGTCAGGGGTTGGGTACAGATACGCAGTATTTT
CASSQGLGTDTQYF
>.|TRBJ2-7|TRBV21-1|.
TGTGCCAGCAGCCCCCCTCTCCAGGGACAGAAGTGCGAGCAGTACTTC
CASSPPLQGQKCEQYF
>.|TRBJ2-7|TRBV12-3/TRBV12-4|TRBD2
TGTGCCAGCAGTAGGACTAGTTGGTACGAGCAGTACTTC
CASSRTSWYEQYF